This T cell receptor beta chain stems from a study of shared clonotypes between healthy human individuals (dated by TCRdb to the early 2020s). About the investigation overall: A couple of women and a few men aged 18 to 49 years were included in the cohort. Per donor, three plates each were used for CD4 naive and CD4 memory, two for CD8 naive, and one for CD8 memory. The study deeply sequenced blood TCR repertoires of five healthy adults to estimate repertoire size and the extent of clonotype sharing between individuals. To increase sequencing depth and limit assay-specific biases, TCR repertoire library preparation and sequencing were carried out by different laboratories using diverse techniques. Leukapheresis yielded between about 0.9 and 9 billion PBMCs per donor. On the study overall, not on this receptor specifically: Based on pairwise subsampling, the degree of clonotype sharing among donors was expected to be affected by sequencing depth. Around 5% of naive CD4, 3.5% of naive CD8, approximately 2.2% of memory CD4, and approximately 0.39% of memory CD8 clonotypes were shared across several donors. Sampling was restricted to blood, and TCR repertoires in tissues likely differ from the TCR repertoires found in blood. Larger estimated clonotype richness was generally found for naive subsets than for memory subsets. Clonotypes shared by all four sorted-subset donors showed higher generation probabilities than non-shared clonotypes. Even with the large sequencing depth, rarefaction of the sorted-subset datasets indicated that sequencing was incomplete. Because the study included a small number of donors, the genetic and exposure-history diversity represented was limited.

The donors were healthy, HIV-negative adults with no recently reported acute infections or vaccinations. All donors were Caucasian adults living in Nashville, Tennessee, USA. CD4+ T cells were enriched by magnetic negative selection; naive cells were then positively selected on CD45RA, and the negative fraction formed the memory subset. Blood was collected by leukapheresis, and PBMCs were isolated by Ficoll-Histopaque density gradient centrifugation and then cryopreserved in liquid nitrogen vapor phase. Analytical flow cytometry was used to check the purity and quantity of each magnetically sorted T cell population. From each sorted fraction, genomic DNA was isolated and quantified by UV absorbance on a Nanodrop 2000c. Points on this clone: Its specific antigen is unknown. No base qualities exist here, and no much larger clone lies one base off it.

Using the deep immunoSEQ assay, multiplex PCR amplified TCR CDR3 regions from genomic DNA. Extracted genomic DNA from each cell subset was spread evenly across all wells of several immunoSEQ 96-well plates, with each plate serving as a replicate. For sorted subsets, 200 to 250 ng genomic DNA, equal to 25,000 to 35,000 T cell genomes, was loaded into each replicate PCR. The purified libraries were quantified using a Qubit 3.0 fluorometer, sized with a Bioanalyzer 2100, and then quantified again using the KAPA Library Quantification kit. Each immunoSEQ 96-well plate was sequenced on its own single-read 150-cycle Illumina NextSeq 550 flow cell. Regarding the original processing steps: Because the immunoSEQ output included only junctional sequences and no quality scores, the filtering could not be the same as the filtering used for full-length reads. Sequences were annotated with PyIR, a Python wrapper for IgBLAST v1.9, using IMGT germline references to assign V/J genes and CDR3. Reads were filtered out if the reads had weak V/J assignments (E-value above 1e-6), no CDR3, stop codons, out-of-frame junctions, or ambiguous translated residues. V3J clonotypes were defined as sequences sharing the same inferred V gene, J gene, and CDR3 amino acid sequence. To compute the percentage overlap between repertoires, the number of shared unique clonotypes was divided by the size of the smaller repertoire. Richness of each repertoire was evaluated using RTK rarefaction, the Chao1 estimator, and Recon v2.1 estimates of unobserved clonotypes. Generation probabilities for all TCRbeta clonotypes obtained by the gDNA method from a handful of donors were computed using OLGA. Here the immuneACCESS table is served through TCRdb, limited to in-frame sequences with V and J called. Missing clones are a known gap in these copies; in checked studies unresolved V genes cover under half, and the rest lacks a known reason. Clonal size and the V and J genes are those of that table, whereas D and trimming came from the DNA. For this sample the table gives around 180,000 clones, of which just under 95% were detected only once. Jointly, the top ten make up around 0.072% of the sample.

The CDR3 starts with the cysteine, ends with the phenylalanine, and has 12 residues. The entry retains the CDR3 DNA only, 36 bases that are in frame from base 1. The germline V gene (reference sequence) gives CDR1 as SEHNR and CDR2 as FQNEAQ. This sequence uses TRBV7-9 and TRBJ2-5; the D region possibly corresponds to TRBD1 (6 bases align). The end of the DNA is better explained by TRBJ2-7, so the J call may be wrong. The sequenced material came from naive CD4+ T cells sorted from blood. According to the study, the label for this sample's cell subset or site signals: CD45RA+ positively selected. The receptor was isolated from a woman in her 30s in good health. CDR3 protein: CASSSQGNEQYF. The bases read TGTGCCAGCAGCTCACAGGGAAACGAGCAGTACTTC.